This paragraph covers one TCR beta chain sequence. Its antigen is unknown. V lost 3 bases, J lost 4 bases, and 10 bases lay in between. The CDR3 covers 13 residues. Germline V gene data show CDR1 as DFQATT and CDR2 as SNEGSKA (reference sequence). This sample stems from a study of T-cell memory formation after mild COVID-19. Study in general: TCR clusters largely stayed donor specific. Study-wide points: Shrinking CD4+ clones resided mostly in CM and EM, and CD8+ ones in EMRA. Among clones peaking at day 37 in the second wave, SARS-CoV-2 specificity remained unconfirmed.

5'RACE, which relied on constant-segment primers, yielded TCR alpha and TCR beta cDNA libraries carrying sample barcodes and UMIs. TCRdb re-called the 5' RACE reads through MiXCR, storing one row per CDR3 protein. The sample lists roughly 200,000 distinct CDR3 sequences; roughly 16% were seen once. The specimen was PBMCs or a T cell subset sorted from them (not recorded which). The receptor was isolated from an adult woman who had mild COVID-19 (a few samples of this study predate the infection). Cell type and time point are not known. V and J are TRBV20-1 and TRBJ1-5, with D unclear. CDR3 protein: CSASNSPNQPQHF. The CDR3 nucleotides are TGCAGTGCTAGTAACAGCCCGAATCAGCCCCAGCATTTT.